This TCR beta chain emerged from a study of T cells after yellow fever vaccination. TCRdb ran MiXCR on the 5' RACE reads and lists one entry per CDR3 protein. The profile shows approximately 300,000 distinct CDR3 sequences, approximately 12% of them singletons. This receptor was obtained from a man younger than 35 who received the YFV17D yellow fever vaccine. This specimen consisted of CD4+ T cells sorted from PBMCs, obtained 45 days after the yellow fever booster vaccination.

The CDR3: CASSLRLETDTQYF. Here the CDR3 DNA reads TGTGCCAGCAGCTTAAGGTTAGAGACAGATACGCAGTATTTT. The J gene is TRBJ2-3, the V gene TRBV7-2; D call uncertain. The CDR3 loop spans 14 amino acids. Trimming removed 2 bases from V and 3 bases from J, with 9 bases in between. Germline-derived CDR1 and CDR2 are SGHTA and FQGNSA. The whole variable domain, remainder taken from reference TRBV7-2 and TRBJ2-3, is GAGVSQSPSNKVTEKGKDVELRCDPISGHTALYWYRQSLGQGLEFLIYFQGNSAPDKSGLPSDRFSAERTGGSVSTLTIQRTQQEDSAVYLCASSLRLETDTQYFGPGTRLTVL.